The rows below give T cell receptor beta chains drawn from one sample of a study of T-cell memory formation after mild COVID-19. TCRdb ran MiXCR on the 5' RACE reads and lists one entry per CDR3 protein. This table has a few hundred thousand distinct CDR3 sequences, 8% to 10% appearing once. The specimen sequenced was PBMCs or a T cell subset sorted from them (not recorded which). The source is a man between 18 and 29 years old who had mild COVID-19 (a few samples of this study predate the infection). Cell type and time point are not known. Both conserved end residues are trimmed from each CDR3. The order of the fields is J gene, V gene, CDR3 protein.

>TRBJ1-2|TRBV6-5
ASRDWGTGTNYGYT
>TRBJ1-2|TRBV28
ASSSPGVGAGYGYT
>TRBJ1-3|TRBV9
ASSAIDRSSGNTIY
>TRBJ1-1|TRBV7-8
ASSPLVPGQMNTEAF
>TRBJ2-3|TRBV7-3
ASSDPAGSTDTQY
>TRBJ2-7|TRBV12-3/TRBV12-4
ASSGPPQGPYEQY
>TRBJ1-4|TRBV4-3
ASSPKGDRREKLF
>TRBJ2-2|TRBV12-3/TRBV12-4
ASSIGGTGELF
>TRBJ2-5|TRBV11-2
ASSTAVETQY
>TRBJ1-5|TRBV12-3/TRBV12-4
ASSPGVTQPQH
>TRBJ1-5|TRBV2
ASSEIRDQPQH
>TRBJ2-2|TRBV4-3
ASSQAGRGGELF
>TRBJ2-1|TRBV5-6
ASSFLKLNNNEQF
>TRBJ1-2|TRBV20-1
SVQGDLTPYGYT
>TRBJ2-5|TRBV6-1
ASGSTGRETQY
>TRBJ2-5|TRBV12-3/TRBV12-4
ASSPSGTFGTQY
>TRBJ1-2|TRBV4-1
ASSQEGLNYGYT
>TRBJ1-2|TRBV11-2
ASSSHPRGGRPYGYT
>TRBJ2-6|TRBV6-6
ASLLRRSGANVLT
>TRBJ1-4|TRBV20-1
SATAEGNNEKLF
>TRBJ2-7|TRBV12-3/TRBV12-4
ASSGGYSWEQY
>TRBJ2-3|TRBV7-2
ASSLQGTVTDTQY
>TRBJ2-1|TRBV12-3/TRBV12-4
ASSLWYGGVHEQF
>TRBJ2-3|TRBV7-3
ASSKGASTDTQY
>TRBJ2-3|TRBV5-1
ASSLGLAARTSTDTQY
>TRBJ2-1|TRBV5-1
ASSLIGTGNNEQF
>TRBJ1-1|TRBV5-1
ASSLETWGTEAF
>TRBJ2-5|TRBV5-5
ASSRGQLQETQY
>TRBJ1-1|TRBV6-5
ASSYSWHLEAF
>TRBJ1-6|TRBV20-1
SARARVGTDNSPLH
>TRBJ2-5|TRBV7-9
ASMTGWETQY
>TRBJ2-2|TRBV11-2
ASSRAGGRNTGELF
>TRBJ1-2|TRBV20-1
SARGDSSSYGYT
>TRBJ2-2|TRBV6-5
ASSPGGRDTGELF
>TRBJ2-2|TRBV3-1
ASSLDRGTGELF
>TRBJ1-2|TRBV5-4
ASSLRGTLDGYT
>TRBJ2-3|TRBV28
ASSLVVSDTQY
>TRBJ1-1|TRBV28
ASSPAGDIEAF
>TRBJ1-5|TRBV29-1
SASTGVGDQPQH
>TRBJ1-1|TRBV20-1
SAYPATLNTEAF
>TRBJ1-2|TRBV6-5
ASSYRGLSGYT
>TRBJ2-3|TRBV5-4
ASGVGPPGNTQY
>TRBJ2-3|TRBV27
ASSLTAGDVRTDTQY
>TRBJ2-7|TRBV4-3
ASSQVVGSPYEQY
>TRBJ2-1|TRBV7-2
ASSLDPNSYNEQF
>TRBJ2-4|TRBV7-2
ASSLVGTDLAKNIQY
>TRBJ2-3|TRBV9
ASSVAKDTQY
>TRBJ1-1|TRBV5-1
ASSSRSRNTEAF
>TRBJ1-1|TRBV27
ASSPAGRRGTEAF
>TRBJ1-2|TRBV9
ASSVSGQAYGYT
>TRBJ1-2|TRBV24-1
ATRGTEGGFGYT
>TRBJ1-3|TRBV28
ASSRRGGLGNTIY